One and the same sample provided the 25 T cell receptor beta chains below, sequenced in a study of blood T cell repertoires in COVID-19. Method: immunoSEQ multiplex PCR; TCRdb's copy keeps in-frame clones and lacks some. The sample carries around 270,000 clones, around 88% recorded once. The sample taken for sequencing was peripheral blood. The receptor set was obtained from a man between 35 and 55 years old with acute or convalescent COVID-19.

This chain connects TRBV7-2 to TRBJ2-3, with a tentative D call TRBD1 (5 bases). This CDR3 region has 15 residues. The V and J ends lost 1 base and 2 bases respectively, with 10 bases between them. From germline, CDR1 is SGHTA and CDR2 FQGNSA. DNA for the CDR3: TGTGCCAGCAGCTTAGAAGGGGCCCACACAGATACGCAGTATTTT. Its protein product is CASSLEGAHTDTQYF.

The chain links TRBV6-5 to TRBJ1-5; 7 positions match TRBD1. J lost 6 bases, V lost 3 bases, and 11 bases had no gene match. CDR3 length: 16 residues. The germline V gene encodes CDR1 MNHEY and CDR2 SVGAGI. For the CDR3, the DNA is TGTGCCAGCAGTTATGAAGAGAGGGGGCTTGGTCAGCCCCAGCATTTT. Its protein product is CASSYEERGLGQPQHF.

The chain links TRBV6-5 to TRBJ2-2; no definite D call. The V end lost 7 bases, the J end lost 1 base, and 4 bases lay between the germline ends. The CDR3 is 12 residues long. The germline gives CDR1 MNHEY, CDR2 SVGAGI. The CDR3 reads CASTGNTGELFF. CDR3 nucleotide sequence: TGTGCCAGCACCGGGAACACCGGGGAGCTGTTTTTT.

The J gene is TRBJ2-7, the V gene TRBV4-1; D ambiguous. The CDR3 sequence is 14 residues long. Deletions cut 2 bases from V and 3 bases from J, with 11 bases between. Germline CDR1 is MGHRA and CDR2 is YSYEKL. DNA for the CDR3: TGCGCCAGCAGCCAACCCTCGGCTAGCTACGAGCAGTACTTC. Residues: CASSQPSASYEQYF.

The chain combines TRBV4-1 with TRBJ1-3, with TRBD1 matching over 7 bases. The V and J ends lost 0 bases and 3 bases, in that order; junction bases with no gene match: 17. Germline V lookup: CDR1 MGHRA, CDR2 YSYEKL. The CDR3 spans 20 residues. The CDR3 sequence: CASSQEAVEQGLEYGNTIYF. In nucleotides, the CDR3 is TGCGCCAGCAGCCAAGAGGCGGTGGAACAGGGGCTGGAATATGGAAACACCATATATTTT.

The chain links TRBV9 to TRBJ2-5; 9 bases agree with TRBD1. This CDR3 spans 14 amino acids. The germline V gene has CDR1 SGDLS and CDR2 YYNGEE. After removal of 3 bases from V and 4 bases from J, the junction contained 4 bases not matched to a gene. CDR3 in DNA: TGTGCCAGCAGCGCCACAGGGGGCGCAGAGACCCAGTACTTC. It codes for CASSATGGAETQYF.

The V gene is TRBV19, the J gene TRBJ1-5; D perhaps matches TRBD1 (5 bases). Per the germline V gene, CDR1 is LNHDA and CDR2 is SQIVND (reference sequence). Trimming stripped 1 base from V and 6 bases from J, with 13 bases between. The CDR3 totals 15 residues. The CDR3 region is CASSIGSRVGQPQHF. The CDR3 bases are TGTGCCAGTAGTATAGGGTCCAGGGTAGGTCAGCCCCAGCATTTT.

The chain combines TRBV11-2 with TRBJ2-3; 12 nucleotides line up with TRBD2. The V gene's germline CDR1 is SGHAT and CDR2 FQNNGV. The CDR3 is made up of 17 amino acids. The trim removed 5 bases at V and 1 base at J, leaving 7 bases unmatched. As DNA, the CDR3 is TGTGCCAGCAGCCAGGCGACTAGCGGGGGACGCACAGATACGCAGTATTTT. Protein: CASSQATSGGRTDTQYF.

The CDR3 sequence: CASRSWGLDNTEAFF. As DNA, the CDR3 is TGTGCCAGCAGGTCGTGGGGGCTTGATAACACTGAAGCTTTCTTT. The chain has TRBV14 and TRBJ1-1; TRBD1 is a possible D gene (6 bases). Trimming stripped 6 bases from V and 2 bases from J, with 16 bases between. The germline gives CDR1 SGHDN, CDR2 FVKESK. The CDR3 length is 15 residues.

This sequence joins TRBV5-1 and TRBJ1-2; no firm D call. Germline assignment: CDR1 SGHRS and CDR2 YFSETQ. Trimming removed 7 bases from V and 8 bases from J, with 18 bases in between. The CDR3 contains 13 residues. The CDR3 DNA reads as TGCGCCAGCGGACCAGGAACAGCGGGAGGCTACACCTTC. Translating gives CASGPGTAGGYTF.

V and J are TRBV10-2 and TRBJ2-1; D ambiguous. In germline, CDR1 is WSHSY, CDR2 SAAADI. Trimming stripped 8 bases from V and 1 base from J, with 3 bases between. This CDR3 comprises 11 residues. The CDR3 DNA sequence: TGCGCCAGCCAGTCCTACAATGAGCAGTTCTTC. Translating it yields CASQSYNEQFF.

The chain joins TRBV30 to TRBJ1-1, with D maybe TRBD1 (5 bases). Per the germline V gene, CDR1 is GTSNPN and CDR2 is SVGIG (reference sequence). V lost 5 bases and J 4 bases, leaving 11 bases between the germline ends. The CDR3 totals 12 residues. CDR3 nucleotide sequence: TGTGCCTGGGGACCGGGGGGCACTGAAGCTTTCTTT. It specifies CAWGPGGTEAFF.

V is TRBV7-2 and J is TRBJ1-2; 7 nucleotides match TRBD1. The germline V gene encodes CDR1 SGHTA and CDR2 FQGNSA. Losses at the gene ends were 2 bases for V and 8 bases for J; bases not matched to a gene: 11. This CDR3 has 15 residues. The DNA for the CDR3 is TGTGCCAGCAGCTTAAGGACAGGCCTCGGGGAAGGCTACACCTTC. Amino acid sequence: CASSLRTGLGEGYTF.

The chain uses TRBV5-4 and TRBJ1-1, with 8 bases lining up with TRBD1. The CDR3 is 15 residues long. Trimming at V came to 1 base and at J to 1 base, leaving 3 bases not matched to a gene. Germline V gene sequence: CDR1 SGHNT, CDR2 YYREEE (reference sequence). CDR3 DNA sequence: TGTGCCAGCAGCTTGTTCGACAGGGGGAACACTGAAGCTTTCTTT. Its protein product is CASSLFDRGNTEAFF.

The chain employs TRBV2 and TRBJ2-3, with TRBD2 identical over 12 bases. This CDR3 is 15 amino acids long. Germline CDR1 reads SNHLY; CDR2 reads FYNNEI. Germline trimming cut 1 base from V and 7 bases from J; bases unmatched to any gene: 3. The CDR3 DNA is TGTGCCAGCAGTGAAGGGACTAGCGGGGTGTATACGCAGTATTTT. It translates to CASSEGTSGVYTQYF.

The CDR3 nucleotides are TGTGCCAGCATGAGGGAAAACCTCGGAAACACCATATATTTT. This encodes CASMRENLGNTIYF. The chain uses TRBV6-5 and TRBJ1-3; D not certain. CDR3 length equals 14 residues. Trimming left V 7 bases short and J 4 bases short, with 14 bases between. Germline CDR1 MNHEY, CDR2 SVGAGI.

This chain connects TRBV3-1 (or the pseudogene TRBV3-2) to TRBJ2-6; tentative D call: TRBD2 (5 bases). Germline V CDR1 and CDR2: LGHDT, YNNKEL (reference sequence). V was shortened by 6 bases and J by 1 base, with 19 bases between the two germline ends. CDR3 length equals 18 residues. The CDR3 here is CASSRRWVGESGANVLTF. As DNA, the CDR3 is TGTGCCAGCAGTCGAAGATGGGTCGGGGAATCTGGGGCCAACGTCCTGACTTTC.

This chain links TRBV5-1 with TRBJ1-1; 8 bases line up with TRBD1. CDR3 length equals 17 residues. Germline CDR1 SGHRS, CDR2 YFSETQ. Trimming removed 4 bases from V and 4 bases from J; junction bases left unmatched: 15. The CDR3 sequence is CASSRSLLQGASTEAFF. CDR3 nucleotides: TGCGCCAGCAGCCGCTCTCTCCTTCAGGGGGCGAGCACTGAAGCTTTCTTT.

This chain connects TRBV6-5 to TRBJ1-5, with D possibly being TRBD1 (6 bases). The CDR3 totals 14 residues. The germline gives CDR1 MNHEY, CDR2 SVGAGI. The V and J ends lost 10 bases and 0 bases respectively, with 13 bases between them. For the CDR3, the DNA is TGTGCCACCCTACAGGGCCTTAGCAATCAGCCCCAGCATTTT. Protein sequence: CATLQGLSNQPQHF.

V gene TRBV24-1 combines with J gene TRBJ1-4; D call uncertain. CDR1 is KGHDR, CDR2 SFDVKD, per germline. This CDR3 has 11 amino acids. The germline V and J ends were trimmed by 9 bases and 7 bases, with 8 bases remaining between them. CDR3 amino acids: CATGSGEKLFF. Written as DNA, the CDR3 is TGTGCCACCGGGAGCGGTGAAAAACTGTTTTTT.

This chain joins TRBV5-6 and TRBJ2-4; 11 bases agree with TRBD1. CDR1 and CDR2 from the germline V gene are SGHDT and YYEEEE. Losses at the gene ends were 4 bases for V and 6 bases for J; bases not matched to a gene: 6. The CDR3 extends over 15 amino acids. The CDR3 DNA is TGTGCCAGCAGCGTACCCGGGACAGGGGGAAACATTCAGTACTTC. It codes for CASSVPGTGGNIQYF.

This chain uses TRBV5-4 with TRBJ1-1, with 8 positions matching TRBD1. This CDR3 contains 13 residues. Trimming at V came to 4 bases and at J to 6 bases, leaving 5 bases not matched to a gene. Germline loops: CDR1 SGHNT, CDR2 YYREEE (reference sequence). The CDR3 DNA is TGTGCCAGCAGCACTGACAGGGGTGCTGAAGCTTTCTTT. This sequence encodes CASSTDRGAEAFF.

The J gene is TRBJ2-1, the V gene TRBV7-2; a possible D gene is TRBD2 (5 bases). Germline values: CDR1 SGHTA, CDR2 FQGNSA. Trimming took off 1 base at V and 7 bases at J, with 11 bases between the two ends. The CDR3 covers 14 residues. The CDR3 DNA reads TGTGCCAGCAGCTTAGTAGCGTTTGGGAATGAGCAGTTCTTC. It codes for CASSLVAFGNEQFF.

V is TRBV7-3 and J is TRBJ2-2, with D maybe TRBD1 (7 bases). Germline-derived CDR1 and CDR2 are SGHTA and FQGTGA. The V end lost 4 bases, the J end lost 0 bases, and 15 bases lay between the germline ends. The CDR3 runs to 17 residues. CDR3 in DNA: TGTGCCAGCAGCTCCGCCGGAGGGGGCCCGAACACCGGGGAGCTGTTTTTT. It yields the protein CASSSAGGGPNTGELFF.

The rearrangement uses TRBV29-1 and TRBJ2-5; TRBD1 agrees at 9 bases. CDR3 size: 15 residues. With V trimmed by 3 bases and J by 5 bases, 10 bases remained unmatched. Germline V gene data show CDR1 as SQVTM and CDR2 as ANQGSEA. In DNA form, the CDR3 reads TGCAGCGTTGAGACCCACAGGGGGCGGCGGGAGACCCAGTACTTC. This encodes CSVETHRGRRETQYF. Drawing the rest from reference TRBV29-1 and TRBJ2-5, the complete variable domain is SAVISQKPSRDICQRGTSLTIQCQVDSQVTMMFWYRQQPGQSLTLIATANQGSEATYESGFVIDKFPISRPNLTFSTLTVSNMSPEDSSIYLCSVETHRGRRETQYFGPGTRLLVL.